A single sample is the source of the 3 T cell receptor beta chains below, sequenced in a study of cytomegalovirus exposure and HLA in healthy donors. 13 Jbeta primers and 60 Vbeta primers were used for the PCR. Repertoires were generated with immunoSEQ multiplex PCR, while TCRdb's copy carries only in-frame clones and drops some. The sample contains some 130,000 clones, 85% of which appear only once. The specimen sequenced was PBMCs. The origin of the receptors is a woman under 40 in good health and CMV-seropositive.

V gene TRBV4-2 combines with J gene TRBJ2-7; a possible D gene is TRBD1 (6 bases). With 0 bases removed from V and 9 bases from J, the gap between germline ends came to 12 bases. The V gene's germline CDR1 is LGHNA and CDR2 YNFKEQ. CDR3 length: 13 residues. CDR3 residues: CASSQDRTAGQYF. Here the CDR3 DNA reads TGTGCCAGCAGCCAAGATCGGACAGCAGGGCAGTACTTC.

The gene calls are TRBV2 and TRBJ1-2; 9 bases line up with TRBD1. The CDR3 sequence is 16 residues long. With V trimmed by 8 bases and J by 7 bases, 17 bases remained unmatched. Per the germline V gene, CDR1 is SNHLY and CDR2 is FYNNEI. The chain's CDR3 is CASVVGGTGMEPGYTF. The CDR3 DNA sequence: TGTGCCAGCGTAGTGGGTGGGACAGGGATGGAACCTGGCTACACCTTC.

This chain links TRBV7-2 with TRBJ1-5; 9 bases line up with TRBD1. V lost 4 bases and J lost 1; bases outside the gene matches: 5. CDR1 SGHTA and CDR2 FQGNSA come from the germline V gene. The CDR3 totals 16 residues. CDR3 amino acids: CASSSTGGISNQPQHF. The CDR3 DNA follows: TGTGCCAGCAGCTCGACAGGGGGAATAAGCAATCAGCCCCAGCATTTT.